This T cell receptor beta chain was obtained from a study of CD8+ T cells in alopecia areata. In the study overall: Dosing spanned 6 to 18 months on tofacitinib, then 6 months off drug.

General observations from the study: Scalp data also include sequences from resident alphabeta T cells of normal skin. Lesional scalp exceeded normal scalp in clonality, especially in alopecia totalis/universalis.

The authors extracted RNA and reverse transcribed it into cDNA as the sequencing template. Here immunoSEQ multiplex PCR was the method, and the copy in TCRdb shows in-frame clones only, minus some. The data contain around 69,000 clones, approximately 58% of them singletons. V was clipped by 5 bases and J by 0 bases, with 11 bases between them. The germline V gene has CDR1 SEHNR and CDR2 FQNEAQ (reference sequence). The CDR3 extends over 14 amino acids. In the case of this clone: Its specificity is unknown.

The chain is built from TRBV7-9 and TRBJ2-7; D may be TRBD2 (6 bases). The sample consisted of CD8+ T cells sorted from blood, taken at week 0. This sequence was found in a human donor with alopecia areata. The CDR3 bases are TGTGCCAGCAGCCTTGCGGGGCCCTCCTACGAGCAGTACTTC. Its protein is CASSLAGPSYEQYF.